This T cell receptor beta chain was identified in a study of long-term antiretroviral therapy in people with HIV. In the study overall: The 2015 immediate-ART recommendation came about a decade after the earliest samples. Study-wide results and caveats: Repertoires in HIV (unlike those of controls) had narrower CDR3 length ranges. Subsequent to ART, diversity was augmented yet persisted below that of transplant donor controls.

Post-ART PBMC samples numbered at least two per donor, and pre-ART ones at least one. Concerning this clone itself: Its antigen is not known.

Trimming removed 3 bases at V and 10 bases at J, with 12 bases between. CDR3 length equals 12 residues. CDR1 is SGHNT, CDR2 YYREEE, per germline (reference sequence). They ran version v3.0 of the immunoSEQ assay at survey level. The table came from immunoSEQ multiplex PCR; TCRdb's copy has only in-frame clones and leaves some out. The sample includes 20,000 to 25,000 clones, approximately 80% of them seen just once. V and J are TRBV5-4 and TRBJ2-3; D gene unclear. Sequenced here: unsorted PBMCs, sampled 0.3 years after starting antiretroviral therapy. This clonotype was obtained from a man aged 50 to 59 with HIV. This CDR3 is CASSYPSLPQYF. DNA for the CDR3: TGTGCCAGCAGCTACCCCTCCCTTCCGCAGTATTTT.